A single sample is the source of the 9 T cell receptor beta chains below, sequenced in a study of radiotherapy plus CTLA-4 blockade in lung cancer. Assay used: immunoSEQ multiplex PCR; TCRdb lists only in-frame clones, some missing. The table includes about 49,000 clones, around nine tenths detected once. Sequencing was performed on peripheral blood, taken from a patient treated with radiotherapy plus ipilimumab. These TCRs come from a human donor with non-small cell lung cancer whose response to radiotherapy plus ipilimumab could not be evaluated.

This chain uses TRBV4-1 with TRBJ2-6, with 9 bases that match TRBD1. The CDR3 is 19 residues long. After removal of 3 bases from V and 2 bases from J, the junction contained 11 bases not matched to a gene. Germline assignment: CDR1 MGHRA and CDR2 YSYEKL. The CDR3 is CASSHQGTGIGAGANVLTF. DNA for the CDR3: TGCGCCAGCAGCCACCAAGGGACAGGGATAGGGGCTGGGGCCAACGTCCTGACTTTC.

This chain links TRBV4-1 with TRBJ1-1, with D perhaps matching TRBD1 (5 bases). V was trimmed by 3 bases and J by 1 base, leaving 12 bases between them. CDR1 and CDR2 (germline): MGHRA, YSYEKL. The CDR3 consists of 15 residues. The CDR3 spells CASSQRLTENTEAFF. In DNA form, the CDR3 reads TGCGCCAGCAGCCAGCGTCTGACAGAGAACACTGAAGCTTTCTTT.

The rearrangement links TRBV5-1 to TRBJ2-1, with D possibly TRBD2 on 5 matching bases. The CDR3 covers 15 residues. Germline V CDR1 and CDR2: SGHRS, YFSETQ. The V gene lost 0 bases and the J gene lost 5 bases, with 12 bases spanning the gap. CDR3 protein: CASSLASGPNNEQFF. CDR3 in DNA: TGCGCCAGCAGCTTGGCAAGCGGCCCTAACAATGAGCAGTTCTTC.

The chain combines TRBV4-1 with TRBJ1-1; D possibly corresponds to TRBD1 (6 bases). CDR1 and CDR2 from the germline V gene are MGHRA and YSYEKL. CDR3 length: 15 amino acids. The V and J ends lost 2 bases and 5 bases respectively, with 15 bases between them. For the CDR3, the DNA is TGCGCCAGCAGCCAACCTGTCAGGGGTCGGACTGAAGCTTTCTTT. This encodes CASSQPVRGRTEAFF.

V usage is TRBV6-5 and J usage is TRBJ1-2, with a weak D call TRBD1 (5 bases). V lost 2 bases, J lost 1 base, and 11 bases lay in between. CDR1 and CDR2 from the germline V gene are MNHEY and SVGAGI. This CDR3 has 15 amino acids. The CDR3 coding sequence is TGTGCCAGCAGTTACGGCCTAGACAGTAACTATGGCTACACCTTC. This encodes CASSYGLDSNYGYTF.

This chain links TRBV12-5 with TRBJ2-5; D perhaps matches TRBD2 (5 bases). The V end was cut by 2 bases, the J end by 4 bases, with 11 bases between. CDR3 length: 14 residues. Germline CDR1 LGHNT, CDR2 FRNRAP. CDR3 protein: CASGLFPAAETQYF. The CDR3 nucleotides are TGTGCTAGTGGTTTGTTCCCAGCGGCAGAGACCCAGTACTTC.

The chain carries TRBV7-8 and TRBJ2-5, with D possibly TRBD2 on 5 matching bases. Matching the DNA end better, TRBJ2-7 makes the J call doubtful. The CDR3 loop spans 17 amino acids. Germline lookup yields CDR1 SGHVS and CDR2 FQNEAQ. The CDR3 nucleotides read TGTGCCAGCAGCTTCCCTACCTTCGGACGGGAAAATTACGAGCAGTACTTC. This codes for CASSFPTFGRENYEQYF.

V gene TRBV15 combines with J gene TRBJ1-1; D is perhaps TRBD1 (5 bases). Germline values: CDR1 LNHNV, CDR2 YYDKDF (reference sequence). Trimming cost V 0 bases and J 1 base, with 12 bases left between them. This CDR3 region has 16 residues. The CDR3 reads CATSRDPGYGNTEAFF. CDR3 in DNA: TGTGCCACCAGCAGAGACCCAGGGTACGGGAACACTGAAGCTTTCTTT.

V and J are TRBV19 and TRBJ2-1, with TRBD2 matching 8 bases. The CDR3 loop spans 16 amino acids. Germline CDR1 and CDR2: LNHDA and SQIVND (reference sequence). J lost 2 bases, V lost 4 bases, and 7 bases had no gene match. CDR3 sequence: CASSTLPGGAYNEQFF. The CDR3 DNA sequence: TGTGCCAGTAGTACCCTCCCCGGGGGGGCCTACAATGAGCAGTTCTTC.